Given below is one T cell receptor beta chain in context. The data are from a study of blood T cell repertoires in COVID-19. Study in general: PBMCs, B-cell-depleted T cells, or T cells provided the cDNA or gDNA that made up the material.

There are 18 residues in the CDR3. Trimming at V came to 0 bases and at J to 4 bases, leaving 13 bases not matched to a gene. Germline V CDR1 and CDR2: SGHVS, FQNEAQ. The method was immunoSEQ multiplex PCR; TCRdb's version includes in-frame clones alone and lacks a portion of them. The sample lists more than 60,000 clones; approximately 90% were seen once. Sequencing used peripheral blood. The source is a human donor in a cohort sampled during active COVID-19. The genes are TRBV7-8 and TRBJ1-2; TRBD1 matches 8 bases. The CDR3 here is CASSLASRTGTGSYGYTF. DNA of the CDR3: TGTGCCAGCAGCTTAGCATCAAGGACAGGGACGGGGAGCTATGGCTACACCTTC.